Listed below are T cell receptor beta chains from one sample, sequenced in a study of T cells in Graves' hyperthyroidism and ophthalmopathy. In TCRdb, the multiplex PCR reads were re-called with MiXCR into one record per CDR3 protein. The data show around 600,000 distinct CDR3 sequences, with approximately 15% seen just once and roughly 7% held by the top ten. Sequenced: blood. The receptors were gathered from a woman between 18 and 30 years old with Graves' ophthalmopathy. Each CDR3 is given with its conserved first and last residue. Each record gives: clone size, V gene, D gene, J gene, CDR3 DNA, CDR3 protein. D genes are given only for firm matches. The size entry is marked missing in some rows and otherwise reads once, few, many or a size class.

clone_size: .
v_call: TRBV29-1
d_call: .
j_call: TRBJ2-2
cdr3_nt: TGCAGCGTTGATACTAGCGGGGAGCTGTTTTTT
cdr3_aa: CSVDTSGELFF

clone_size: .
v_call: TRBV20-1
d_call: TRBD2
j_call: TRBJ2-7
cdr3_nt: TGCAGTACCCTGAGAGGGAGGACTAGCGGGGGCTACGAGCAGTACTTC
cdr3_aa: CSTLRGRTSGGYEQYF

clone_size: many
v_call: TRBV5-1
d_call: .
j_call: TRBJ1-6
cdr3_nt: TGCGCCAGCAGCTTTGGGACGGGCAATTCACCCCTCCACTTT
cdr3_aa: CASSFGTGNSPLHF

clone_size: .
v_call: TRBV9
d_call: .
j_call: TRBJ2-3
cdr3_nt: TGTGCCAGCAGTTCCCAGGGGCTTCACACAGATACGCAGTATTTT
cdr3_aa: CASSSQGLHTDTQYF

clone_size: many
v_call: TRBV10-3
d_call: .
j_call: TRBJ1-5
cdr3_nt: TGTGCCATCAGTGAGTCGCATCCGGCGGGCAATCAGCCCCAGCATTTT
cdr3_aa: CAISESHPAGNQPQHF

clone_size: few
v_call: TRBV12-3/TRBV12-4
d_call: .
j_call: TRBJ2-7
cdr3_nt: TGTGCCAGCAGTAGGGACCACTCCTACGAGCAGTACTTC
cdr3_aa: CASSRDHSYEQYF

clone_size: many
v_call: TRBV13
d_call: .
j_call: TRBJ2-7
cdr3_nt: TGTGCCAGCAGCTCCCCCAGACAGGCCGAGCAGTACTTC
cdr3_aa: CASSSPRQAEQYF

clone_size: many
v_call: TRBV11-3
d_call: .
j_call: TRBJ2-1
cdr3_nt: TGTGCCAGCAGCTTAGATCCAACCGCCGGACTGGAGACGATCTACAATGAGCAGTTCTTC
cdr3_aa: CASSLDPTAGLETIYNEQFF

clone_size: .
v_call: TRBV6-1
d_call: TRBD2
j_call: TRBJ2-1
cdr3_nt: TGTGCCAGCAGTGAAAGGCCTAGCGGGAGACGGTTAACCTACAATGAGCAGTTCTTC
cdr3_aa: CASSERPSGRRLTYNEQFF

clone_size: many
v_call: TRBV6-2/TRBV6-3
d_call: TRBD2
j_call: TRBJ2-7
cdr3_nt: TGTGCCAGCAGTTACGGGCTAGCGGGGTACGAGCAGTACTTC
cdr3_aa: CASSYGLAGYEQYF

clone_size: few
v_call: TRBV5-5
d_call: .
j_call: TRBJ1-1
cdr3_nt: TGTGCCAGCAGGGCCGGGACTACGACCACTGAAGCTTTCTTT
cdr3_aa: CASRAGTTTTEAFF

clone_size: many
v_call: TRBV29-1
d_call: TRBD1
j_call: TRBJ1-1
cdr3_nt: TGCAGCGTCGACGGGACAGGGATGAACACTGAAGCTTTCTTT
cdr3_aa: CSVDGTGMNTEAFF

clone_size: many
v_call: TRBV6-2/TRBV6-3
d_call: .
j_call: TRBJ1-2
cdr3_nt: TGTGCCAGCAGTACTTACGATCAGGGTGCCTATGGCTACACCTTC
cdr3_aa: CASSTYDQGAYGYTF

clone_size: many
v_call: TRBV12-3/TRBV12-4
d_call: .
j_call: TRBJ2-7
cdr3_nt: TGTGCCAGCAGTTTGATAAACAGCTCCTACGAGCAGTACTTC
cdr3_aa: CASSLINSSYEQYF

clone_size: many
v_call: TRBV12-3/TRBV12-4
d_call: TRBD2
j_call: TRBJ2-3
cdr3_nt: TGTGCCAGCATCTACTCGGGACTAGCAAACACAGATACGCAGTATTTT
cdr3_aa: CASIYSGLANTDTQYF

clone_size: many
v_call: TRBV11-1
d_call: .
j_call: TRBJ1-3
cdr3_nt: TGTGCCAGCAGTAGCAGCTCTGGAAACACCATATATTTT
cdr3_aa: CASSSSSGNTIYF

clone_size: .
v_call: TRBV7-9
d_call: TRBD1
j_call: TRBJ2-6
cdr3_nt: TGTGCCAGCAGCTCCAGACAGGGCACTAACTCTGGGGCCAACGTCCTGACTTTC
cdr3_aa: CASSSRQGTNSGANVLTF

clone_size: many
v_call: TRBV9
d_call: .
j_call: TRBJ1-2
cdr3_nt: TGTGCCAGCAGCGCCGAAGTGTTGCATGGCTACACCTTC
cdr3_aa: CASSAEVLHGYTF

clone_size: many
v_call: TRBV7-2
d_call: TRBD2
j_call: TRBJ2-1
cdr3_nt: TGTGCCAGCAGCTTCGGGACTAGCGGGGGTTCGCAGTTCTTC
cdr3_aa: CASSFGTSGGSQFF

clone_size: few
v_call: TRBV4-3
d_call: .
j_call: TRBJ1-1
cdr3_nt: TGCGCCAGCGCCCCCCAGGACAGACCAGCGGAAGCTTTCTTT
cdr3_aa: CASAPQDRPAEAFF

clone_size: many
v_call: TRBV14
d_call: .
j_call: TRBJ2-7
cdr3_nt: TGTGCCAGCAGCCCGTCCTCGGGCTACGAGCAGTACTTC
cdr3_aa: CASSPSSGYEQYF

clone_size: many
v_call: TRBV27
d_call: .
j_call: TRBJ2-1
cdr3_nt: TGTGCCAGCAGTTTCCTTATAACTCCGGGCAACAATGAGCAGTTCTTC
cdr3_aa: CASSFLITPGNNEQFF

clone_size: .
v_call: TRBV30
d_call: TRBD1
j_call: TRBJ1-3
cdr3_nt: TGTGCCTGGGGGACAGGACTCTCTGGAAACACCATATATTTT
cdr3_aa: CAWGTGLSGNTIYF

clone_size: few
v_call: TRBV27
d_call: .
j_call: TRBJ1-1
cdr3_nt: TGTGCCAGCAGTCCTAGGTGGGGTCGGACTGAAGCTTTCTTT
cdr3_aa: CASSPRWGRTEAFF

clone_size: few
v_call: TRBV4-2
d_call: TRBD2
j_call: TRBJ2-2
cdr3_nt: TGTGCCAGCATCTCCACGGGGGAGGGGCGCACCGGGGAGCTGTTTTTT
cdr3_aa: CASISTGEGRTGELFF

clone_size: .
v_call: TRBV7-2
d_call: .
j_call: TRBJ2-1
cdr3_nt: TGTGCCAGCAGCCCCTATGGACCCGGTGAGCAGTTCTTC
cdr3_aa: CASSPYGPGEQFF

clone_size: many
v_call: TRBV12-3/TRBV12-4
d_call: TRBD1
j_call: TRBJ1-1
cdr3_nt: TGTGCCAGCAGTGAGACAGGGTGGCGCACTGAAGCTTTCTTT
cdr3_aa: CASSETGWRTEAFF

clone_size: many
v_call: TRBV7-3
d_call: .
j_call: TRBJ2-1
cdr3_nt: TGTGCCAGCAGCTTAAGTCGCAGGAGCTCCTACAATGAGCAGTTCTTC
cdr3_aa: CASSLSRRSSYNEQFF

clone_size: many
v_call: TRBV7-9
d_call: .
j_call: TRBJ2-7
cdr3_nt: TGTGCCAGCAGCCAAGCCGGGAATTTGGACGAGCAGTACTTC
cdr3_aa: CASSQAGNLDEQYF

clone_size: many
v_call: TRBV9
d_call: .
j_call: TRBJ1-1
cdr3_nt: TGTGCCAGCAGCGTAGGTGGGGCTTGGAACACTGAAGCTTTCTTT
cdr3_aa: CASSVGGAWNTEAFF

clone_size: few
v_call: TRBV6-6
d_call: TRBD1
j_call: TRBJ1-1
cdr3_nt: TGTGCCAGCAGTTACTCCTCCGGACAGGGAGGAGCTTTCTTT
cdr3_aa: CASSYSSGQGGAFF

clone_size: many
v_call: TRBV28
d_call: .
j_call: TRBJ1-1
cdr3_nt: TGTGCCAGCAGTTTGGCACAGTCGAACACTGAAGCTTTCTTT
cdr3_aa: CASSLAQSNTEAFF

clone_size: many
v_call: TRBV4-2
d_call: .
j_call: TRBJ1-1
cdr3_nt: TGTGCCAGCAGCCAAGAAATGGGTGGTGACAGGGAAGCTTTCTTT
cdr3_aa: CASSQEMGGDREAFF

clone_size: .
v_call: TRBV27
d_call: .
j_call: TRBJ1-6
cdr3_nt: TGTGCCAGTCGACCAGGGCCAGCTGATAATTCACCCCTCCACTTT
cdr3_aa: CASRPGPADNSPLHF